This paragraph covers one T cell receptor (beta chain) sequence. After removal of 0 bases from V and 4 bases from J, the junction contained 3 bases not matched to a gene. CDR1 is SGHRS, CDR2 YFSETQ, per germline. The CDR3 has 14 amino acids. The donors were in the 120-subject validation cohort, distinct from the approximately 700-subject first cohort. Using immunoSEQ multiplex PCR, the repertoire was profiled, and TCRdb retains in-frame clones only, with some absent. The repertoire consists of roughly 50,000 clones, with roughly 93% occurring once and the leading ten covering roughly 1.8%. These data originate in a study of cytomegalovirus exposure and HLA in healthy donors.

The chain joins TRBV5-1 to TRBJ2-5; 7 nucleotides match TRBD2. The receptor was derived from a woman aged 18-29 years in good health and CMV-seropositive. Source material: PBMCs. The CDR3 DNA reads TGCGCCAGCAGCTTGGGAAGCGGGGTAGAGACCCAGTACTTC. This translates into CASSLGSGVETQYF.